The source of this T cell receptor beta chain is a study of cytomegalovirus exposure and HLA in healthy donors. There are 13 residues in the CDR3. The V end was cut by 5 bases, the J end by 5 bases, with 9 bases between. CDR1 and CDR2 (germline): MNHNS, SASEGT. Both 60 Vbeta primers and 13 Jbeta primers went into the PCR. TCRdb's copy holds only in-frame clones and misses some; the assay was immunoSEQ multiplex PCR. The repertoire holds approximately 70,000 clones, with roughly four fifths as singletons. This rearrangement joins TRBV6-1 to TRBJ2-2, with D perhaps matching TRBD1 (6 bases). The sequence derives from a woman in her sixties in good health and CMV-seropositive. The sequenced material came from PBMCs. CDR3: CASSSTGTGELFF. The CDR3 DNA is TGTGCCAGCAGTTCAACAGGGACCGGGGAGCTGTTTTTT.